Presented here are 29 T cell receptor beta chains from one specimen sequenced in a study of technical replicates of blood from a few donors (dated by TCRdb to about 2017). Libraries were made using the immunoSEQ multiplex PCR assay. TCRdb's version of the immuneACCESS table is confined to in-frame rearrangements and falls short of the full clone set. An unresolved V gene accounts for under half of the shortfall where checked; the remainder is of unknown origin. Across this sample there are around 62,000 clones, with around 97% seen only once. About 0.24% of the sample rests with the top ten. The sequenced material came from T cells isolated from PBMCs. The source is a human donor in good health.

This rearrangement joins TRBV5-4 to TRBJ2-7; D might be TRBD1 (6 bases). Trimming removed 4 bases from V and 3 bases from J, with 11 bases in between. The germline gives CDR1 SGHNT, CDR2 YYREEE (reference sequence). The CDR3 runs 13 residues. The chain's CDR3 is CASSTGQLYEQYF. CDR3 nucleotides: TGTGCCAGCAGCACCGGACAGCTCTACGAGCAGTACTTC.

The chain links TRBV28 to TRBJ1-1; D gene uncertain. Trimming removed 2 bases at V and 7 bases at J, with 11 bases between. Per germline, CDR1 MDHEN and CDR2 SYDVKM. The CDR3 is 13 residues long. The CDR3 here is CASSLTEPIEAFF. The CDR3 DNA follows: TGTGCCAGCAGTTTAACAGAGCCCATTGAAGCTTTCTTT.

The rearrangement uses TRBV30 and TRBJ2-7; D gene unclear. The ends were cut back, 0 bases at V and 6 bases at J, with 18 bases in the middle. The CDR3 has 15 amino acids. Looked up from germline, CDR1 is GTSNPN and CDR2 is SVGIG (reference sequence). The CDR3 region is CAWSVARTLPFEQYF. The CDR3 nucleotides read TGTGCCTGGAGTGTAGCGAGAACCCTACCTTTCGAGCAGTACTTC.

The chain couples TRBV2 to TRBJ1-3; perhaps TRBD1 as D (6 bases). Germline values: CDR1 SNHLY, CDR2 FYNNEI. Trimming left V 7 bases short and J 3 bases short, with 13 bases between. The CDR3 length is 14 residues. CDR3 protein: CASIRQGSGNTIYF. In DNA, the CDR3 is TGTGCCAGCATAAGGCAGGGGAGTGGAAACACCATATATTTT.

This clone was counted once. CDR3 region: CASSPPAGVNEQFF. CDR3 nucleotides: TGCGCCAGCAGCCCACCAGCGGGAGTTAATGAGCAGTTCTTC. The chain is built from TRBV4-1 and TRBJ2-1; 8 bases align to TRBD2. The CDR3 is 14 residues long. The V gene end was trimmed by 4 bases and the J gene end by 7 bases; junction bases not matched to a gene: 6. Germline V gene data show CDR1 as MGHRA and CDR2 as YSYEKL.

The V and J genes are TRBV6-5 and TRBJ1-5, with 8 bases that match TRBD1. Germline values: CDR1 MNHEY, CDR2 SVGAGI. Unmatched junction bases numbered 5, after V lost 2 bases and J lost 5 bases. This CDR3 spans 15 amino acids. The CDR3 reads CASSYDRGFDQPQHF. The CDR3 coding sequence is TGTGCCAGCAGTTACGACAGGGGATTCGATCAGCCCCAGCATTTT.

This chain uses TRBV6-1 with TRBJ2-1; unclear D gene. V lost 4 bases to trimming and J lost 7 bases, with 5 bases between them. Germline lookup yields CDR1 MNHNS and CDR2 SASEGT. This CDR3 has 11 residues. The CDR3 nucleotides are TGTGCCAGCAGTGCCTTAAATGAGCAGTTCTTC. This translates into CASSALNEQFF.

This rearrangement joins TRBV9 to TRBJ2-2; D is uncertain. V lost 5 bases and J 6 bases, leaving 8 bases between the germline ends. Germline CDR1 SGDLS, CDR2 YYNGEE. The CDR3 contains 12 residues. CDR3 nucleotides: TGTGCCAGCAGGGCTTCTTCCGGGGAGCTGTTTTTT. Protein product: CASRASSGELFF.

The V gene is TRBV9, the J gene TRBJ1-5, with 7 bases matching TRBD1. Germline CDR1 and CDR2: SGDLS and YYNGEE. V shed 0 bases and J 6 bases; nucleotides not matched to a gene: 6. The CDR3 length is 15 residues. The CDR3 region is CASSVEGGLGQPQHF. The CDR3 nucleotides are TGTGCCAGCAGCGTAGAAGGGGGCTTGGGTCAGCCCCAGCATTTT.

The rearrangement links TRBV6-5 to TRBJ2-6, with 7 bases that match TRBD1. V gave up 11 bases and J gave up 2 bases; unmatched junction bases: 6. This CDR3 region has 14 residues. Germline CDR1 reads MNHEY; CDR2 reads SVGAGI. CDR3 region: CACQGGPGANVLTF. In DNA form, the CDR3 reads TGTGCCTGTCAAGGGGGCCCTGGGGCCAACGTCCTGACTTTC.

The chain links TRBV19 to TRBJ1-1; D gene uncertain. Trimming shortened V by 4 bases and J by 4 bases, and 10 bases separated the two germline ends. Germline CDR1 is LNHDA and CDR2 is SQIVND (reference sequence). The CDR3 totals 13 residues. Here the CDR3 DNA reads TGTGCCAGTAGTACTTATGCCGGCACTGAAGCTTTCTTT. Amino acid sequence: CASSTYAGTEAFF.

CDR3 sequence (DNA): TGTGCCAGCAGCTATCCTAGCGCCTCCTACGAGCAGTACTTC. Encoded protein: CASSYPSASYEQYF. The genes are TRBV7-2 and TRBJ2-7; tentatively, D is TRBD2 (6 bases). Germline V gene lookup returns CDR1 SGHTA and CDR2 FQGNSA. CDR3 length: 14 residues. The V and J ends lost 4 bases and 0 bases respectively, with 10 bases between them.

The DNA for the CDR3 is TGTGCCTGGAGTGGAGGGGGTGACAATCAGCCCCAGCATTTT. This translates into CAWSGGGDNQPQHF. The chain carries TRBV30 and TRBJ1-5, with D perhaps matching TRBD1 (6 bases). V lost 1 base to trimming and J lost 3 bases, with 10 bases between them. CDR3 length equals 14 residues. From germline, CDR1 is GTSNPN and CDR2 SVGIG (reference sequence).

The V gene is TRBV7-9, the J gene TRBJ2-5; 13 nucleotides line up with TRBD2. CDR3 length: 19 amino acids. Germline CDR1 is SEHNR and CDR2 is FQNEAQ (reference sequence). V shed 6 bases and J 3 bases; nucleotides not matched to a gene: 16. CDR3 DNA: TGTGCCAGCAGAAAAGGGACTAGCGGGGATAACCCATTAAAAGAGACCCAGTACTTC. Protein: CASRKGTSGDNPLKETQYF.

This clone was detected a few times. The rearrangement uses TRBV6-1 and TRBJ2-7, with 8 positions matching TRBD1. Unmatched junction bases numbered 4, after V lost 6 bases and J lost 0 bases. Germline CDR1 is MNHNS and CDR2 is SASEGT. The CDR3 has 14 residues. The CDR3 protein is CASRTGAPSYEQYF. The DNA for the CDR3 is TGTGCCAGCAGGACAGGGGCGCCCTCCTACGAGCAGTACTTC.

The CDR3 region is CASSLTGTMSGQFF. The CDR3 coding sequence is TGTGCCAGCAGTCTGACCGGGACAATGAGTGGGCAGTTCTTC. This sequence joins TRBV27 and TRBJ2-1; D possibly corresponds to TRBD1 (6 bases). The V gene's germline CDR1 is MNHEY and CDR2 SMNVEV (reference sequence). The CDR3 totals 14 residues. V lost 5 bases and J 12 bases, leaving 20 bases between the germline ends.

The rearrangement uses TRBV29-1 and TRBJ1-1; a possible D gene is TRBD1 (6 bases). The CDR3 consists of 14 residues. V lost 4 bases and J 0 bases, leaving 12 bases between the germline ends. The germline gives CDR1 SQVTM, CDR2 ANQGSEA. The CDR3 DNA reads TGCAGCGTTGCCATGACAGGCGTGAACACTGAAGCTTTCTTT. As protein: CSVAMTGVNTEAFF. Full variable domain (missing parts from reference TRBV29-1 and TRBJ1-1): SAVISQKPSRDICQRGTSLTIQCQVDSQVTMMFWYRQQPGQSLTLIATANQGSEATYESGFVIDKFPISRPNLTFSTLTVSNMSPEDSSIYLCSVAMTGVNTEAFFGQGTRLTVV.

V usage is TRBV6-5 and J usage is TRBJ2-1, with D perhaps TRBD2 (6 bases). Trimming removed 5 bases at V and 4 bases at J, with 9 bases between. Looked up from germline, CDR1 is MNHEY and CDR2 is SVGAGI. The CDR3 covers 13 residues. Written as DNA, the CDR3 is TGTGCCAGCAGTCCCGGGACTTACAATGAGCAGTTCTTC. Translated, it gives CASSPGTYNEQFF.

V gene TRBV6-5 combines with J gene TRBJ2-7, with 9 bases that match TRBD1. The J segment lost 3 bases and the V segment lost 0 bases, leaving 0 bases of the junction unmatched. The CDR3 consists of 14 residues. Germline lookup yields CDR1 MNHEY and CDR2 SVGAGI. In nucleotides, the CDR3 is TGTGCCAGCAGTTACTCGGACAGGGGCTACGAGCAGTACTTC. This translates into CASSYSDRGYEQYF.

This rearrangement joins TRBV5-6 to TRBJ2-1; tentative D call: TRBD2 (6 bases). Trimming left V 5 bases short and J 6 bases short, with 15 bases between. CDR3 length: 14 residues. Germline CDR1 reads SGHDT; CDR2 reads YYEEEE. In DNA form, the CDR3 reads TGTGCCAGCAGTATAATAGCGGAAGTCAATGAGCAGTTCTTC. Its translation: CASSIIAEVNEQFF. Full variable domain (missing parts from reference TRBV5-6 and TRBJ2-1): DAGVTQSPTHLIKTRGQQVTLRCSPKSGHDTVSWYQQALGQGPQFIFQYYEEEERQRGNFPDRFSGHQFPNYSSELNVNALLLGDSALYLCASSIIAEVNEQFFGPGTRLTVL.

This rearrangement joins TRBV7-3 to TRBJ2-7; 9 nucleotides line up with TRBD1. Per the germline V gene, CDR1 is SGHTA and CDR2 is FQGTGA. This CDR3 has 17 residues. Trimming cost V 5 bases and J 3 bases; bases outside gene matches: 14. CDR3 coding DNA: TGTGCCAGCAGCCTATATGTCCCGGGACAGGGTATCTACGAGCAGTACTTC. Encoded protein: CASSLYVPGQGIYEQYF.

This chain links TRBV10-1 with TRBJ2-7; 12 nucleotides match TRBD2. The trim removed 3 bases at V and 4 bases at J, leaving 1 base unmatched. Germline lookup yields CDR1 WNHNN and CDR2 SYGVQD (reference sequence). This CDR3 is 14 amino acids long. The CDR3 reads CASSEGLAGYEQYF. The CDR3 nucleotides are TGCGCCAGCAGTGAAGGACTAGCGGGATACGAGCAGTACTTC.

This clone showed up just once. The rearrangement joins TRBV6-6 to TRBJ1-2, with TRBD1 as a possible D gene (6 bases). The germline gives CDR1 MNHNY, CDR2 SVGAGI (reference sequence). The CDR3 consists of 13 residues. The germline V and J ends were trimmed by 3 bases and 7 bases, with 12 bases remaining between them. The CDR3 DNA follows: TGTGCCAGCAGTTATAAGGGCAGGGGTGGCTACACCTTC. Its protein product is CASSYKGRGGYTF.

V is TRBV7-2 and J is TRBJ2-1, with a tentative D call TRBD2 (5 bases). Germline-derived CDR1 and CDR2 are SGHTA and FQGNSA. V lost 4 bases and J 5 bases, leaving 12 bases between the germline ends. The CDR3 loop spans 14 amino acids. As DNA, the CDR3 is TGTGCCAGCAGCTACTTAACTAGTCACAATGAGCAGTTCTTC. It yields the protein CASSYLTSHNEQFF.

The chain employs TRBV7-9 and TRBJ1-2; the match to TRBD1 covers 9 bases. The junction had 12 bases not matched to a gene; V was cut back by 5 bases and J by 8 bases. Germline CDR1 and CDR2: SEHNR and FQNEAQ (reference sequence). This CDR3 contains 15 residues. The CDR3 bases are TGTGCCAGCAGCGCCTTAACCGGGACAGGGTCCGGCTACACCTTC. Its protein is CASSALTGTGSGYTF.

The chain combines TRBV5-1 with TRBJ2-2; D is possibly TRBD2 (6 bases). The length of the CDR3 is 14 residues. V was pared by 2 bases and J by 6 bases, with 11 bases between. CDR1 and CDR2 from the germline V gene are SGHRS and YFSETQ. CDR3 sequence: CASSFGGSAGELFF. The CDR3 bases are TGCGCCAGCAGCTTCGGGGGTTCAGCCGGGGAGCTGTTTTTT. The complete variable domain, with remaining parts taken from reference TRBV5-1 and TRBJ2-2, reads KAGVTQTPRYLIKTRGQQVTLSCSPISGHRSVSWYQQTPGQGLQFLFEYFSETQRNKGNFPGRFSGRQFSNSRSEMNVSTLELGDSALYLCASSFGGSAGELFFGEGSRLTVL.

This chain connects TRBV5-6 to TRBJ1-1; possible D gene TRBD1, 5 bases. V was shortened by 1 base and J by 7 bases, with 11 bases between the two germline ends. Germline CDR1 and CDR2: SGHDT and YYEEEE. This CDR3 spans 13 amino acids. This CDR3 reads CASSLSGAVEAFF. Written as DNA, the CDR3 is TGTGCCAGCAGCTTGAGTGGGGCAGTTGAAGCTTTCTTT. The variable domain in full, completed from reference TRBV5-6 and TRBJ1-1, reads DAGVTQSPTHLIKTRGQQVTLRCSPKSGHDTVSWYQQALGQGPQFIFQYYEEEERQRGNFPDRFSGHQFPNYSSELNVNALLLGDSALYLCASSLSGAVEAFFGQGTRLTVV.

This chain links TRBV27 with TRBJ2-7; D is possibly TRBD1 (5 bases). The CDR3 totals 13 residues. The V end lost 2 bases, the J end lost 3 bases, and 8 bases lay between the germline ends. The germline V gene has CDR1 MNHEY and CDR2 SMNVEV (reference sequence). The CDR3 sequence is CASSLGRVYEQYF. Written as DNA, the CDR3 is TGTGCCAGCAGTTTAGGCAGGGTCTACGAGCAGTACTTC.

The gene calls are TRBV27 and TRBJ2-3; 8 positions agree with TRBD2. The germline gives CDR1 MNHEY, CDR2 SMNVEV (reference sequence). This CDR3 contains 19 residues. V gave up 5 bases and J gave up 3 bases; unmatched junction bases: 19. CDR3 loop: CASSPHRGLAKGETDTQYF. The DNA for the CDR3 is TGTGCCAGCAGTCCCCATCGAGGACTAGCCAAGGGAGAAACAGATACGCAGTATTTT.